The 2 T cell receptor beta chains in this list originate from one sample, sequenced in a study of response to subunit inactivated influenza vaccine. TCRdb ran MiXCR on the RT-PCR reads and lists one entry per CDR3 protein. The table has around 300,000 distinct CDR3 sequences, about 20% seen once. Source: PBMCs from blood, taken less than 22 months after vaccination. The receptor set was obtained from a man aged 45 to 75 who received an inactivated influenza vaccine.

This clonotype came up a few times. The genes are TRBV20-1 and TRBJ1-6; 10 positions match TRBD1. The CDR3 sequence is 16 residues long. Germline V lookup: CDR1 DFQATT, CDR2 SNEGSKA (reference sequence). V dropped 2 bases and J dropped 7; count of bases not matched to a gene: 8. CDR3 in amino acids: CSARITTGGLNSPLHF. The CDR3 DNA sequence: TGCAGTGCTAGAATCACGACAGGGGGCCTGAATTCACCCCTCCACTTT.

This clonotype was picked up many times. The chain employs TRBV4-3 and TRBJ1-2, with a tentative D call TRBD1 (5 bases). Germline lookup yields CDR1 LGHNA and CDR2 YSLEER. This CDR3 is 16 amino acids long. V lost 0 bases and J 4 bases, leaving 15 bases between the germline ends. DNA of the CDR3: TGCGCCAGCAGCCAAGATCGGGGGGTGTCGATCTATGGCTACACCTTC. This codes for CASSQDRGVSIYGYTF.